This is a list of T cell receptor beta chains from one sample in a study of blood T cell repertoires in COVID-19. Clones were sequenced by immunoSEQ multiplex PCR, and TCRdb holds only the in-frame ones, with some missing. The sample lists more than 100,000 clones; about 79% were seen once. Material: peripheral blood. The receptor set was obtained from a woman aged 70-85 years with acute or convalescent COVID-19. The CDR3 runs from the conserved cysteine through the conserved F or W. D genes are given only for firm matches. Clone size, where shown, is once, few, many, or a class for clones that have expanded.

>TRBJ1-5|TRBD1|.|TRBV7-2
CASSSLAGDSRNQPQHF
TGTGCCAGCAGCTCCCTTGCTGGGGACAGTCGCAATCAGCCCCAGCATTTT
>TRBJ2-3|TRBD2|.|TRBV11-3
CASSLPRGRGPDTQYF
TGTGCCAGCAGCTTACCCCGGGGGAGGGGCCCAGATACGCAGTATTTT
>TRBJ1-1|.|.|TRBV5-1
CASSWQGTDTEAFF
TGCGCCAGCAGCTGGCAGGGAACCGACACTGAAGCTTTCTTT
>TRBJ2-7|.|.|TRBV6-2/TRBV6-3
CASSYPGHIYEQYF
TGTGCCAGCAGTTACCCTGGACACATCTACGAGCAGTACTTC
>TRBJ2-7|TRBD2|.|TRBV11-3
CASSPGLAIDEQYF
TGTGCCAGCAGCCCGGGACTAGCTATCGACGAGCAGTACTTC
>TRBJ1-4|TRBD1|.|TRBV19
CASRDLGLTGEAGKLFF
TGTGCCAGTAGAGATCTAGGACTTACAGGGGAAGCTGGAAAACTGTTTTTT
>TRBJ1-2|.|.|TRBV12-3/TRBV12-4
CASSPTTTTGYTF
TGTGCCAGCAGCCCGACAACCACGACTGGCTACACCTTC
>TRBJ1-1|TRBD1|.|TRBV4-2
CASSQNPAGGMNTEAFF
TGTGCCAGCAGCCAGAACCCGGCAGGGGGAATGAACACTGAAGCTTTCTTT
>TRBJ1-1|.|few|TRBV14
CASRQSGGTEAFF
TGTGCCAGCAGGCAATCGGGGGGCACTGAAGCTTTCTTT
>TRBJ2-2|.|.|TRBV21-1
CASSKAGDTGELFF
TGTGCCAGCAGCAAAGCAGGGGACACCGGGGAGCTGTTTTTT
>TRBJ1-3|.|.|TRBV5-4
CASSLGGPTANGNTIYF
TGTGCCAGCAGCTTGGGAGGTCCGACAGCGAATGGAAACACCATATATTTT
>TRBJ1-2|.|once|TRBV19
CASSSSRSSGGIYGYTF
TGTGCCAGTAGTTCGTCCCGATCATCCGGGGGTATCTATGGCTACACCTTC
>TRBJ1-2|TRBD1|.|TRBV27
CASSLSNRGDSYGYTF
TGTGCCAGCAGTTTATCGAACAGGGGCGATTCCTATGGCTACACCTTC
>TRBJ2-1|.|.|TRBV6-2/TRBV6-3
CASSYSSNNEQFF
TGTGCCAGCAGTTACTCGTCCAACAATGAGCAGTTCTTC
>TRBJ2-1|TRBD2|.|TRBV7-2
CASSSLGGLAGNEQFF
TGTGCCAGCAGCTCCCTGGGCGGACTAGCGGGCAATGAGCAGTTCTTC
>TRBJ2-4|TRBD1|.|TRBV5-6
CASSPQGAVNIQYF
TGTGCCAGCAGCCCACAGGGGGCGGTGAACATTCAGTACTTC
>TRBJ2-5|.|.|TRBV5-4
CASSSTDSQETQYF
TGTGCCAGCAGCTCGACCGACAGTCAAGAGACCCAGTACTTC
>TRBJ2-4|.|.|TRBV7-9
CASSDRDTGGLGAKNIQYF
TGTGCCAGCAGCGACCGGGACACCGGAGGATTGGGGGCCAAAAACATTCAGTACTTC
>TRBJ2-1|.|.|TRBV7-6
CASSLVRGEQFF
TGTGCCAGCAGCTTAGTCCGGGGTGAGCAGTTCTTC
>TRBJ1-2|TRBD1|few|TRBV2
CASRPGTGGGYGYTF
TGTGCCAGCAGGCCCGGGACAGGGGGCGGCTATGGCTACACCTTC
>TRBJ2-1|.|.|TRBV5-1
CASSSRDTWNEQFF
TGCGCCAGCAGCTCACGGGACACCTGGAATGAGCAGTTCTTC
>TRBJ2-5|TRBD1|once|TRBV6-5
CATLPGTGGRETQYF
TGTGCCACCTTACCCGGGACAGGGGGCCGGGAGACCCAGTACTTC
>TRBJ2-5|.|.|TRBV6-5
CASRQGSWETQYF
TGTGCCAGCAGACAGGGATCATGGGAGACCCAGTACTTC
>TRBJ2-3|TRBD2|.|TRBV7-2
CASSFGGSTDTQYF
TGTGCCAGCAGCTTCGGGGGGAGCACAGATACGCAGTATTTT
>TRBJ1-2|.|.|TRBV15
CATSRVGRELNYGYTF
TGTGCCACCAGCAGAGTAGGGAGGGAATTAAACTATGGCTACACCTTC
>TRBJ1-3|.|.|TRBV18
CASSLGQGSGNTIYF
TGTGCCAGCTCACTAGGACAAGGCTCTGGAAACACCATATATTTT
>TRBJ1-5|.|.|TRBV11-2
CASSLEEGFSRTENQPQHF
TGTGCCAGCAGCTTAGAAGAGGGTTTTAGCAGGACAGAGAATCAGCCCCAGCATTTT
>TRBJ2-5|TRBD2|.|TRBV2
CASKLGRGDGAQYF
TGTGCCAGCAAATTAGGACGGGGGGACGGGGCCCAGTACTTC
>TRBJ2-5|.|.|TRBV9
CASSSGGLETQYF
TGTGCCAGCAGTTCTGGAGGTTTGGAGACCCAGTACTTC
>TRBJ1-2|.|.|TRBV5-8
CASSLSGGYGYTF
TGTGCCAGCAGCTTGTCGGGGGGCTATGGCTACACCTTC
>TRBJ1-2|.|.|TRBV7-9
CASSLREAGRTNYGYTF
TGTGCCAGCAGCTTAAGGGAAGCCGGACGGACAAACTATGGCTACACCTTC
>TRBJ1-2|TRBD1|.|TRBV19
CASDNKGAGSTF
TGTGCCAGCGATAATAAGGGGGCAGGCAGCACCTTC
>TRBJ1-2|.|.|TRBV5-5
CASSLEVFRANYGYTF
TGTGCCAGCAGCTTGGAGGTCTTCAGGGCAAACTATGGCTACACCTTC
>TRBJ2-1|TRBD1|.|TRBV2
CARGTGNYNEQFF
TGTGCCAGGGGGACAGGGAACTACAATGAGCAGTTCTTC
>TRBJ1-3|TRBD1|.|TRBV5-1
CASSPGTGGYLENTIYF
TGCGCCAGCAGCCCTGGGACAGGGGGCTATCTAGAAAACACCATATATTTT
>TRBJ1-1|TRBD1|.|TRBV7-9
CASSSYTIRTGGYTEAFF
TGTGCCAGCAGCTCATACACGATCCGGACAGGTGGATACACTGAAGCTTTCTTT
>TRBJ1-1|TRBD1|once|TRBV7-9
CASSYGQGSAFF
TGTGCCAGCAGCTACGGACAGGGATCAGCTTTCTTT
>TRBJ1-2|TRBD1|.|TRBV29-1
CSDSGTGAGGYTF
TGCAGCGATTCCGGGACAGGGGCTGGTGGCTACACCTTC
>TRBJ1-5|TRBD1|.|TRBV7-9
CASSRQGGSNQPQHF
TGTGCCAGCAGCCGACAGGGTGGTAGCAATCAGCCCCAGCATTTT
>TRBJ1-1|.|few|TRBV6-6
CASIGGAEAFF
TGTGCCAGCATTGGAGGGGCTGAAGCTTTCTTT
>TRBJ2-1|.|.|TRBV7-9
CASSRSGQTYNEQFF
TGTGCCAGCAGCCGTAGTGGACAGACTTACAATGAGCAGTTCTTC
>TRBJ1-2|.|once|TRBV10-2
CASSGAATGAYGYTF
TGCGCCAGCAGTGGAGCGGCAACCGGTGCCTATGGCTACACCTTC
>TRBJ1-2|TRBD1|.|TRBV5-6
CASSLVGDRSYGYTF
TGTGCCAGCAGCTTGGTAGGGGACAGGAGCTATGGCTACACCTTC
>TRBJ1-5|.|.|TRBV19
CASSDGQVPNQPQHF
TGTGCCAGTAGTGACGGCCAGGTGCCAAATCAGCCCCAGCATTTT
>TRBJ2-6|.|.|TRBV12-5
CASGRRQLSGANVLTF
TGTGCTAGTGGACGCAGACAGCTCTCTGGGGCCAACGTCCTGACTTTC